A selection of T cell receptor beta chains follows, all from one sample in a study of blood T cell repertoires in COVID-19. Method: immunoSEQ multiplex PCR; TCRdb's copy keeps in-frame clones and lacks some. The repertoire has roughly 200,000 clones, around nine tenths of them found once; the top ten carry 2.5% to 3%. The sequencing input was peripheral blood. The receptor set was obtained from a man aged 40-49 years with active or convalescent COVID-19. Each CDR3 is given with its conserved first and last residue. D genes are given only for firm matches. Clone size appears in some rows only: once, few, many, or a class for an expanded clone.

v_call	clone_size	d_call	j_call	cdr3_aa	cdr3_nt
TRBV27	few	.	TRBJ2-7	CASRGAGDSYEQYF	TGTGCCAGCCGGGGGGCAGGGGATTCCTACGAGCAGTACTTC
TRBV5-1	few	.	TRBJ1-6	CASSLETVSYNSPLHF	TGCGCCAGCAGCTTGGAGACAGTCTCCTATAATTCACCCCTCCACTTT
TRBV7-9	.	.	TRBJ1-5	CASSSRVNQPQHF	TGTGCCAGCAGCTCCAGGGTAAATCAGCCCCAGCATTTT
TRBV6-6	.	.	TRBJ1-2	CASSVGAPGYTF	TGTGCCAGCAGTGTAGGGGCGCCTGGCTACACCTTC
TRBV6-5	.	.	TRBJ2-7	CASSYSPGDNEQYF	TGTGCCAGCAGTTACTCGCCAGGGGACAACGAGCAGTACTTC
TRBV28	.	TRBD1	TRBJ1-1	CASSQQGRYEAFF	TGTGCCAGCAGCCAACAGGGGCGATACGAAGCTTTCTTT
TRBV7-2	.	.	TRBJ1-1	CASSLGRGHTEAFF	TGTGCCAGCAGCTTAGGCAGGGGCCACACTGAAGCTTTCTTT
TRBV30	.	.	TRBJ2-1	CAWTWTTRGARHEQFF	TGTGCCTGGACCTGGACGACTAGAGGTGCCCGACATGAGCAGTTCTTC
TRBV7-9	.	.	TRBJ1-1	CASSGTRGLETEAFF	TGTGCCAGCAGCGGCACTCGGGGACTTGAGACTGAAGCTTTCTTT
TRBV2	.	TRBD1	TRBJ1-5	CASSSRGDQPQHF	TGTGCCAGCAGCTCCAGGGGGGATCAGCCCCAGCATTTT
TRBV6-2/TRBV6-3	.	TRBD1	TRBJ1-2	CASSGGQGNYGYTF	TGTGCCAGCAGTGGGGGACAGGGAAACTATGGCTACACCTTC
TRBV19	.	.	TRBJ1-4	CASSNRATNEKLFF	TGTGCCAGTAGCAACAGAGCAACTAATGAAAAACTGTTTTTT
TRBV10-2	few	TRBD1	TRBJ1-1	CASVGQGNTEAFF	TGCGCCAGCGTAGGACAGGGGAACACTGAAGCTTTCTTT
TRBV3-1/TRBV3-2	.	.	TRBJ1-5	CASSQDSSNQPQHF	TGTGCCAGCAGCCAAGACAGTAGCAATCAGCCCCAGCATTTT
TRBV6-5	.	TRBD1	TRBJ1-6	CASGTGGNSPLHF	TGTGCCAGCGGGACAGGGGGGAATTCACCCCTCCACTTT
TRBV4-2	.	TRBD2	TRBJ2-5	CASSQLLAGGPQETQYF	TGTGCCAGCAGCCAATTGTTGGCGGGGGGGCCGCAGGAGACCCAGTACTTC
TRBV10-3	.	.	TRBJ2-7	CAISGQFHEQYF	TGTGCCATCAGTGGACAGTTCCACGAGCAGTACTTC
TRBV12-3/TRBV12-4	.	TRBD1	TRBJ1-1	CASSGTGGTEAFF	TGTGCCAGCAGCGGGACAGGAGGCACTGAAGCTTTCTTT
TRBV9	.	TRBD1	TRBJ1-2	CASSGTGNYGYTF	TGTGCCAGCAGTGGGACAGGGAACTATGGCTACACCTTC
TRBV2	few	TRBD1	TRBJ1-5	CASQKEQGAYNQPQHF	TGTGCCAGCCAAAAGGAACAGGGGGCTTACAATCAGCCCCAGCATTTT
TRBV5-8	few	.	TRBJ1-5	CASTFPGNQPQHF	TGTGCCAGCACCTTTCCTGGCAATCAGCCCCAGCATTTT
TRBV28	.	.	TRBJ1-1	CASSSGTRQAFF	TGTGCCAGCAGTTCCGGGACACGTCAAGCTTTCTTT
TRBV5-1	.	.	TRBJ1-2	CASSLQGYGYTF	TGCGCCAGCAGCTTACAGGGCTATGGCTACACCTTC
TRBV12-3/TRBV12-4	.	TRBD1	TRBJ2-2	CASSLQGTGELFF	TGTGCCAGCAGTCTACAGGGGACCGGGGAGCTGTTTTTT
TRBV6-5	.	.	TRBJ1-5	CATIGQNNQPQHF	TGTGCCACCATCGGACAAAACAATCAGCCCCAGCATTTT
TRBV3-1/TRBV3-2	.	.	TRBJ1-2	CASSQDRGYTF	TGTGCCAGCAGCCAAGACCGGGGCTACACCTTC
TRBV27	.	TRBD1	TRBJ1-6	CASSFGQGNSPLHF	TGTGCCAGCAGCTTTGGACAGGGCAATTCACCCCTCCACTTT
TRBV19	.	.	TRBJ1-2	CASSIGGAAERKLTF	TGTGCCAGTAGTATAGGGGGAGCGGCCGAACGGAAACTCACCTTC
TRBV19	.	.	TRBJ1-1	CASTSSTEAFF	TGTGCCAGTACAAGCTCCACTGAAGCTTTCTTT
TRBV9	.	.	TRBJ2-7	CASSGGEREQYF	TGTGCCAGCAGCGGGGGGGAACGCGAGCAGTACTTC
TRBV7-2	once	.	TRBJ1-3	CASSPGPHGIGNTIYF	TGTGCCAGCAGCCCAGGCCCCCACGGGATAGGAAACACCATATATTTT
TRBV7-9	.	TRBD1	TRBJ2-1	CASSLGQGYNEQFF	TGTGCCAGCAGCTTGGGACAGGGGTACAATGAGCAGTTCTTC
TRBV12-3/TRBV12-4	.	.	TRBJ1-2	CASNFHSYGYTF	TGTGCCAGCAATTTCCACAGCTATGGCTACACCTTC
TRBV4-1	.	TRBD1	TRBJ1-3	CASSQGTGLSGNTIYF	TGCGCCAGCAGCCAAGGGACAGGACTCTCTGGAAACACCATATATTTT
TRBV3-1/TRBV3-2	.	TRBD2	TRBJ2-7	CASSQGAGLALYEQYF	TGTGCCAGCAGCCAGGGCGCGGGACTAGCCCTCTACGAGCAGTACTTC
TRBV7-3	few	.	TRBJ1-1	CASSLNGEVNTEAFF	TGTGCCAGCAGCTTAAACGGGGAAGTGAACACTGAAGCTTTCTTT
TRBV7-2	.	.	TRBJ1-5	CASSSQGSNQPQHF	TGTGCCAGCAGCTCACAGGGCAGCAATCAGCCCCAGCATTTT
TRBV6-5	once	TRBD1	TRBJ1-5	CASKRDRQPQHF	TGTGCCAGCAAACGGGACAGACAGCCCCAGCATTTT
TRBV3-1/TRBV3-2	once	.	TRBJ1-4	CASSQRGGGREKLFF	TGTGCCAGCAGCCAGAGGGGAGGGGGGCGAGAAAAACTGTTTTTT
TRBV28	.	.	TRBJ1-2	CASRTTGFLYGYTF	TGTGCCAGCAGGACTACAGGGTTCCTCTATGGCTACACCTTC
TRBV5-6	.	.	TRBJ2-5	CASSLQNFETQYF	TGTGCCAGCAGCTTGCAGAATTTTGAGACCCAGTACTTC